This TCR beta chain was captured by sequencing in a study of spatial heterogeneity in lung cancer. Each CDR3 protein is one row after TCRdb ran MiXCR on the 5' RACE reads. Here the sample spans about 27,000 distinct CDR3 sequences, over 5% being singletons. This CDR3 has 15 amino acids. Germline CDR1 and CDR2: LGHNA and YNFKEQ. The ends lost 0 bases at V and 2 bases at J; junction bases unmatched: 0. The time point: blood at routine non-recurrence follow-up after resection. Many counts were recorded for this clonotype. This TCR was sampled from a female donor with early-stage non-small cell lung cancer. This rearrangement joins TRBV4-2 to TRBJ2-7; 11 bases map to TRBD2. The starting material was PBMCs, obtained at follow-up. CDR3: CASSQELAGAYEQYF. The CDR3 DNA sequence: TGTGCCAGCAGCCAAGAACTAGCGGGAGCCTACGAGCAGTACTTC.